A selection of T cell receptor beta chains follows, all from one sample in a study of Ad26.COV2.S vaccination and SARS-CoV-2 variants. TCRdb's table, derived via immunoSEQ multiplex PCR, lists solely in-frame clones and lacks some. The data contain about 400,000 clones, about 89% of them singletons. Material: peripheral blood, obtained in a trial of Ad26.COV2.S vaccine versus placebo. These receptors were taken from a person between 18 and 65 years old who received the Ad26.COV2.S COVID-19 vaccine or a placebo. The CDR3 runs from the conserved cysteine through the conserved F or W. The D gene is left open where the match is weak. Expanded clones are given a class, and other clones once, few, many or no size at all.

CAWGWTGQGGELFF TGTGCCTGGGGATGGACAGGGCAGGGCGGGGAGCTGTTTTTT few TRBJ2-2 TRBD1 TRBV30
CASSSGTGTYGYTF TGTGCCAGCAGCTCCGGGACGGGGACCTATGGCTACACCTTC - TRBJ1-2 - TRBV7-6
CASSLGTKYEQYF TGTGCCAGCAGCTTAGGGACGAAGTACGAGCAGTACTTC once TRBJ2-7 - TRBV11-2
CATTFGTGVNEQYF TGTGCCACCACATTCGGGACAGGGGTCAACGAGCAGTACTTC - TRBJ2-7 TRBD1 TRBV6-5
CASSSQPQGRDGYTF TGTGCCAGCAGCTCCCAACCCCAGGGGAGAGATGGCTACACCTTC - TRBJ1-2 - TRBV7-9
CASSQDAGLDTQYF TGCGCCAGCAGCCAAGACGCGGGACTCGATACGCAGTATTTT - TRBJ2-3 - TRBV4-3
CASSTGGTEAFF TGTGCCAGCAGCACCGGGGGCACTGAAGCTTTCTTT - TRBJ1-1 - TRBV5-4
CASSLGTSGRIGELFF TGTGCCAGCAGCTTGGGGACTAGCGGGAGGATCGGGGAGCTGTTTTTT - TRBJ2-2 TRBD2 TRBV5-4
CASSYSRGRQDQPQHF TGTGCCAGCAGTTACTCGAGGGGTAGACAGGATCAGCCCCAGCATTTT - TRBJ1-5 - TRBV6-2/TRBV6-3
CASSLGAPPGELFF TGTGCCAGCAGCTTAGGTGCCCCCCCGGGGGAGCTGTTTTTT - TRBJ2-2 - TRBV7-3
CASSGGGIDTQYF TGTGCCAGCAGCGGGGGAGGGATCGATACGCAGTATTTT once TRBJ2-3 TRBD2 TRBV3-1/TRBV3-2
CAWSVTDVGYTF TGTGCCTGGAGTGTCACAGACGTTGGCTACACCTTC - TRBJ1-2 - TRBV30
CSVRQGGETQYF TGCAGCGTCAGACAGGGTGGTGAGACCCAGTACTTC - TRBJ2-5 TRBD1 TRBV29-1
CASSLTTNEQFF TGTGCCAGCAGCTTGACGACGAATGAGCAGTTCTTC - TRBJ2-1 - TRBV5-5
CASSLGVLNTDTQYF TGTGCCAGCAGCTTAGGGGTTCTTAACACAGATACGCAGTATTTT - TRBJ2-3 - TRBV7-9
CASSSSGTSNSPLHF TGCGCCAGCAGCAGTTCCGGAACCTCAAATTCACCCCTCCACTTT - TRBJ1-6 - TRBV4-3
CASSYGLISEQYF TGTGCCAGCAGTTACGGTCTAATTAGTGAGCAGTACTTC - TRBJ2-7 - TRBV6-2/TRBV6-3
CASSLGGSSYEQYF TGTGCCAGCAGCTTAGGGGGCAGCTCCTACGAGCAGTACTTC - TRBJ2-7 - TRBV13
CASSLFGSLAEPYEQYF TGTGCCAGCAGCTTATTTGGTTCACTAGCGGAACCCTACGAGCAGTACTTC - TRBJ2-7 TRBD2 TRBV7-2
CASSQWTGLNTEAFF TGTGCCAGCAGCCAGTGGACAGGCCTGAACACTGAAGCTTTCTTT - TRBJ1-1 TRBD1 TRBV3-1/TRBV3-2
CATSRVHSETQYF TGTGCCACCAGCAGAGTACATTCAGAGACCCAGTACTTC - TRBJ2-5 - TRBV15
CASSETGTAQYGYTF TGTGCCAGCAGCGAAACCGGGACAGCTCAATATGGCTACACCTTC - TRBJ1-2 TRBD1 TRBV7-9
CASSQVEAEAFF TGTGCCAGCAGCCAAGTAGAGGCTGAAGCTTTCTTT - TRBJ1-1 - TRBV3-1/TRBV3-2
CASSSRQGPYTEAFF TGTGCCAGCAGCTCTCGACAGGGACCCTACACTGAAGCTTTCTTT - TRBJ1-1 TRBD1 TRBV7-9
CASSERPAIGGLGNEQFF TGTGCCAGTAGTGAGCGGCCCGCCATAGGGGGCCTTGGCAATGAGCAGTTCTTC - TRBJ2-1 TRBD1 TRBV19
CASSVFPPLGAGELFF TGTGCCAGCAGTGTCTTCCCCCCTTTGGGCGCCGGGGAGCTGTTTTTT - TRBJ2-2 - TRBV6-1
CASTQPGNPEQYF TGTGCCAGCACGCAGCCAGGGAACCCCGAGCAGTACTTC - TRBJ2-7 - TRBV7-8
CASSLGGKNYGYTF TGTGCCAGCAGCTTAGGAGGCAAGAACTATGGCTACACCTTC - TRBJ1-2 - TRBV7-2
CASSFRTGYEQYF TGTGCCAGCTCATTCCGGACAGGCTACGAGCAGTACTTC - TRBJ2-7 TRBD1 TRBV18
CASSLDRGGGYTF TGTGCCAGCAGCTTAGACAGGGGGGGCGGCTACACCTTC - TRBJ1-2 TRBD1 TRBV11-2
CASSLDASVSGANVLTF TGTGCCAGCAGCTTAGACGCGTCGGTATCTGGGGCCAACGTCCTGACTTTC - TRBJ2-6 - TRBV7-9
CASSLAYRGRLATHTDTQYF TGTGCCAGCAGCTTAGCGTACAGGGGGCGACTAGCGACGCACACAGATACGCAGTATTTT - TRBJ2-3 - TRBV7-2
CAWSPRIGAEAFF TGTGCCTGGAGTCCCCGTATAGGGGCTGAAGCTTTCTTT - TRBJ1-1 - TRBV30
CASSFWGAGGDTQYF TGTGCCAGCAGCTTCTGGGGGGCGGGAGGAGATACGCAGTATTTT - TRBJ2-3 TRBD2 TRBV11-2
CASSRGPTTDTQYF TGTGCCAGCAGTCGGGGTCCGACTACAGATACGCAGTATTTT once TRBJ2-3 - TRBV27
CASSMSIPNSPLHF TGTGCCAGTAGTATGAGCATTCCGAATTCACCCCTCCACTTT - TRBJ1-6 - TRBV19
CASSEALLGGELFF TGTGCCAGCAGTGAAGCGTTGTTGGGCGGGGAGCTGTTTTTT - TRBJ2-2 - TRBV2
CASSITTSGTTRSNEQFF TGCGCCAGCAGCATCACTACATCAGGGACTACAAGGTCGAATGAGCAGTTCTTC - TRBJ2-1 TRBD2 TRBV5-1
CASSPPASQIEQYF TGTGCCAGCTCACCACCCGCTAGTCAGATCGAGCAGTACTTC - TRBJ2-7 - TRBV18
CASSPGSYYEQYF TGTGCCAGCAGCCCGGGATCTTACTACGAGCAGTACTTC - TRBJ2-7 - TRBV28
CASSYSTSSYNEQFF TGTGCCAGCAGTTACTCGACGAGCTCCTACAATGAGCAGTTCTTC - TRBJ2-1 - TRBV6-5
CASSQFADPRSSYEQYF TGCGCCAGCAGCCAATTTGCGGATCCTAGGAGCTCCTACGAGCAGTACTTC few TRBJ2-7 - TRBV4-1
CASSLSAVNEQFF TGTGCCAGCAGTTTATCCGCCGTCAATGAGCAGTTCTTC - TRBJ2-1 - TRBV27
CASSMREGLEQYF TGTGCCAGTAGTATGCGGGAGGGCCTTGAGCAGTACTTC - TRBJ2-7 TRBD2 TRBV19
CASSLGGDTEAFF TGTGCCAGCAGCTTAGGAGGGGACACTGAAGCTTTCTTT - TRBJ1-1 - TRBV11-3
CATSDPGTGDREQYF TGTGCCACCAGTGACCCCGGGACAGGGGACCGCGAGCAGTACTTC - TRBJ2-7 TRBD1 TRBV24-1
CASSLALGRESQHF TGTGCCAGCAGCTTAGCCCTGGGTAGAGAGTCCCAGCATTTT - TRBJ1-5 - TRBV5-6